This T cell receptor beta chain originates from a study of shared clonotypes between healthy human individuals. Findings and caveats of the study: Exclusively blood specimens were collected; tissue repertoires likely differ. Rarefaction showed that sequencing of sorted subsets was incomplete (despite large depth).

The CDR3 loop spans 14 amino acids. CDR1 SGHTA and CDR2 FQGNSA come from the germline V gene. The ends were cut back, 5 bases at V and 8 bases at J, with 17 bases in the middle. This clone showed up just once. What it binds is unknown. The assay was immunoSEQ multiplex PCR, and TCRdb's table has in-frame clones only and misses some. The table has more than 1 million clones, approximately 80% seen once; the top ten hold 0.4% to 0.55%. The TCR comes from a man aged 18 to 30 in good health. Some clones in this sample may be carry-over from other donors' samples. This chain links TRBV7-2 with TRBJ2-3, with D tentatively TRBD2 (7 bases). Sequencing input: memory CD4+ T cells from PBMCs. Subset here: CD45RA-negative fraction. The CDR3 reads CASSPRGGIGTQYF. The CDR3, as DNA: TGTGCCAGCAGCCCCCGCGGGGGCATAGGTACGCAGTATTTT.